One T cell receptor beta chain is described in this entry. This clone was counted a single time. The target of this receptor is not known. The record has no base qualities; no much larger clone is one base away. Collaborating institutions collected whole blood in K2EDTA tubes following their own protocols. For TCRbeta analysis, collaborators shipped samples as frozen whole blood, isolated PBMCs, or DNA extracted from either of those sample types. TCRbeta CDR3 regions were amplified from genomic DNA using the immunoSEQ Assay, a bias-controlled multiplex PCR. The study's own analysis went as follows. Within the assay, amplification of reference gene primers was used to estimate how many nucleated cells each sample contained. To quantify the absolute abundance of each unique TCRbeta CDR3 rearrangement, sequence reads were collapsed and filtered. Productive Simpson clonality was computed per sample as the square root of Simpson's diversity index over productive rearrangements. TCRdb took this table from immuneACCESS and kept in-frame rearrangements with V and J called. Such tables lack part of the clones; where checked against another copy, unresolved V genes explain under half of the gap, and the rest is unexplained. The V and J calls and clone size are taken from that table; D and trimming were inferred from the DNA. In all, the sample holds 150,000 to 200,000 clones, and about three quarters of those were seen once. 2.8% of the sample is taken by the ten largest.

This record comes from a study of blood T cell repertoires in COVID-19 (TCRdb year 2020). Broadly, across the study: Samples covering the acute and convalescent phases of COVID-19 were provided by collaborators in the United States, Italy and Spain. Nearly every sample came with metadata listing a de-identified subject ID, COVID-19 status, age in years and sex. Where available, HLA class I and class II types were obtained from metadata supplied by the sample provider rather than from assay-based typing. Samples came from the ongoing ImmuneRACE study (first 160 participants) plus 1,254 subjects from 6 global collaborators. The dataset comprised deeply sampled blood TCRbeta repertoires from subjects exposed to, actively infected with, or recovered from COVID-19. The material from the prospective study consisted of cDNA or gDNA derived from T cells, B-cell-depleted T cells, or PBMCs. A freely available public database, intended as a resource for researchers studying the immune response to SARS-CoV-2, is where the repertoires were released.

Including the terminal cysteine and phenylalanine, the CDR3 comprises 15 residues. Here the CDR3 DNA is all that survives: 45 bases in frame from base 1. The germline V gene specifies MGHRA as CDR1 and YSYEKL as CDR2. Trimming accounts for 1 base at V and 3 bases at J, while the number of junction bases matched to no gene is 5. What the research found in general, with its limitations: Clinical and demographic metadata were provided uncurated, with the amount varying by source and participant.

Recombination joined TRBV4-1 with TRBJ1-2; 7 central bases correspond to TRBD1. What was sequenced was peripheral blood. This receptor was obtained from a man aged 65 to 79 with acute or convalescent COVID-19. The bases read TGCGCCAGCAGCCAAGGCGAGGGGGCCTACTATGGCTACACCTTC. Its protein product is CASSQGEGAYYGYTF.